The 7 T cell receptor beta chains in this list originate from one sample, sequenced in a study of shared clonotypes between healthy human individuals. This table comes from immunoSEQ multiplex PCR, and its TCRdb copy is limited to in-frame clones, with some not included. The sample has about 2.4 million clones, roughly 93% seen once. The sample was naive CD4+ T cells from PBMCs. Specified subset: CD45RA+ positively selected. All receptors come from a man between 18 and 35 years old in good health. Some clones in this sample may be carry-over from other donors' samples.

The chain has TRBV6-4 and TRBJ2-2; 8 nucleotides align to TRBD2. V dropped 4 bases and J dropped 6; count of bases not matched to a gene: 4. The CDR3 extends over 14 amino acids. The germline V gene encodes CDR1 MRHNA and CDR2 SNTAGT. CDR3 sequence reads: CASSVAGWSGELFF. CDR3 sequence (DNA): TGTGCCAGCAGTGTAGCGGGATGGTCCGGGGAGCTGTTTTTT.

V is TRBV5-1 and J is TRBJ1-1; possibly TRBD1 for D (5 bases). Deletions cut 3 bases from V and 6 bases from J, with 18 bases between. Per germline, CDR1 SGHRS and CDR2 YFSETQ. The CDR3 is 15 amino acids. The CDR3 coding sequence is TGCGCCAGCAGCTATTACGGCGGTACAGGCGCTGAAGCTTTCTTT. Protein product: CASSYYGGTGAEAFF. The full variable domain, with the rest looked up from reference TRBV5-1 and TRBJ1-1, is KAGVTQTPRYLIKTRGQQVTLSCSPISGHRSVSWYQQTPGQGLQFLFEYFSETQRNKGNFPGRFSGRQFSNSRSEMNVSTLELGDSALYLCASSYYGGTGAEAFFGQGTRLTVV.

The chain has TRBV6-5 and TRBJ2-7, with a weak D call TRBD1 (6 bases). Per germline, CDR1 MNHEY and CDR2 SVGAGI. The germline V and J ends were trimmed by 7 bases and 0 bases, with 16 bases remaining between them. CDR3 size: 15 residues. This CDR3 is CASKLGTYFSYEQYF. CDR3 in DNA: TGTGCCAGCAAGCTTGGGACATACTTCTCCTACGAGCAGTACTTC.

J is TRBJ1-3 and V is TRBV28; 8 positions agree with TRBD1. CDR3 length: 17 amino acids. Germline lookup yields CDR1 MDHEN and CDR2 SYDVKM. V was pared by 6 bases and J by 2 bases, with 12 bases of the junction left unmatched. CDR3 sequence: CASRPDRATYTGNTIYF. Written as DNA, the CDR3 is TGTGCCAGCAGGCCGGACAGGGCAACTTATACTGGAAACACCATATATTTT.

A single count supports this clone. This chain links TRBV28 with TRBJ2-4; D not certain. Per the germline V gene, CDR1 is MDHEN and CDR2 is SYDVKM. The length of the CDR3 is 15 residues. V dropped 3 bases and J dropped 0 bases, with 9 bases sitting between them. CDR3 amino acids: CASSFQPLAKNIQYF. CDR3 DNA: TGTGCCAGCAGTTTCCAGCCGCTAGCCAAAAACATTCAGTACTTC.

This chain's CDR3 is CASSPGGLLAREPNEQFF. CDR3 in DNA: TGTGCCAGCAGCCCAGGGGGCCTGCTAGCGAGAGAACCAAATGAGCAGTTCTTC. The chain carries TRBV5-4 and TRBJ2-1; 8 bases map to TRBD1. CDR1 and CDR2 (germline): SGHNT, YYREEE (reference sequence). V was pared by 4 bases and J by 7 bases, with 19 bases of the junction left unmatched. CDR3 length: 18 residues.

This clone was seen a handful of times. The chain links TRBV28 to TRBJ1-1; D is uncertain. The CDR3 is 17 amino acids. Germline V lookup: CDR1 MDHEN, CDR2 SYDVKM. The V end lost 3 bases, the J end lost 0 bases, and 17 bases lay between the germline ends. In DNA, the CDR3 is TGTGCCAGCAGTTTCATGTCCCACACGGTTGTGAACACTGAAGCTTTCTTT. Its protein product is CASSFMSHTVVNTEAFF.